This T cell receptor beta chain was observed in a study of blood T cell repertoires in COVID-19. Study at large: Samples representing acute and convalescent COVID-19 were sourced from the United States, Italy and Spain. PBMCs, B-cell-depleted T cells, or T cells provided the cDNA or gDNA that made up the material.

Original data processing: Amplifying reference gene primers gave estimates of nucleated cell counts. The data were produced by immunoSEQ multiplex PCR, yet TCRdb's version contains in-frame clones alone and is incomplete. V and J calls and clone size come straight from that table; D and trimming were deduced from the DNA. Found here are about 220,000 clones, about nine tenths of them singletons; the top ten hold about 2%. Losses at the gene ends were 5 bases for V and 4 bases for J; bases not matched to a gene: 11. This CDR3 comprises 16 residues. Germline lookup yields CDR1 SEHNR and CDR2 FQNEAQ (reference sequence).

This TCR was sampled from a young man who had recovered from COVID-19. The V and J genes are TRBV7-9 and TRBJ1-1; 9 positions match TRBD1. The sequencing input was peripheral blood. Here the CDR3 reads CASSEGTGGMSTEAFF. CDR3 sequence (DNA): TGTGCCAGCAGCGAAGGCACAGGGGGCATGAGCACTGAAGCTTTCTTT.